This record covers a single TCR beta chain. The CDR3 loop spans 15 amino acids. CDR1 is SGHRS, CDR2 YFSETQ, per germline. V was cut by 0 bases and J by 0 bases, with 8 bases left in between. This entry comes from a study of cytomegalovirus exposure and HLA in healthy donors. It was with 60 Vbeta and 13 Jbeta primers that the PCR ran. TCRdb's copy holds only in-frame clones and misses some; the assay was immunoSEQ multiplex PCR. The sample lists some 150,000 clones; 50% to 75% were seen once. This TCR was recovered from an older woman in good health and CMV-seropositive. The chain carries TRBV5-1 and TRBJ2-3, with D uncertain. Sequencing used PBMCs. CDR3 nucleotides: TGCGCCAGCAGCTTGGGTGGGCCCAGCACAGATACGCAGTATTTT. Translated: CASSLGGPSTDTQYF.